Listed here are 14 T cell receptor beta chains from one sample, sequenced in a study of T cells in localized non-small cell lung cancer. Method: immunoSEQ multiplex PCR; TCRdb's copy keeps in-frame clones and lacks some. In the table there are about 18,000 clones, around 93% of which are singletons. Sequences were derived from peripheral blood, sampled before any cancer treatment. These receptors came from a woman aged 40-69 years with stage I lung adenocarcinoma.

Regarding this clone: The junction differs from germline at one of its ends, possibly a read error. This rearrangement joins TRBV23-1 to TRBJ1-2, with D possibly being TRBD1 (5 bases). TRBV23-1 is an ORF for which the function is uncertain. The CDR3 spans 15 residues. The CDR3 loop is CASSNPGTKNYGCTF. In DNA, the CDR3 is TGCGCCAGCAGTAACCCCGGGACGAAGAACTATGGCTGCACCTTC.

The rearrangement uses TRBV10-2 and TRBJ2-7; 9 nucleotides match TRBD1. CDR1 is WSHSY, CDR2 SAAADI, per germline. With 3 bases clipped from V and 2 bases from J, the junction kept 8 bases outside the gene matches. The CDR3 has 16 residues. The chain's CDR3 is CASSDTGTGMAYEQYF. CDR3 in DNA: TGCGCCAGCAGTGACACCGGGACAGGGATGGCCTACGAGCAGTACTTC.

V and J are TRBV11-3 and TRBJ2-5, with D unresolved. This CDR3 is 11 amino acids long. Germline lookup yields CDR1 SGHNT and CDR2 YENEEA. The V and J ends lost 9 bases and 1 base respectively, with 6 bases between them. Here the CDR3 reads CASGGQETQYF. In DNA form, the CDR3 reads TGTGCCAGTGGCGGCCAAGAGACCCAGTACTTC.

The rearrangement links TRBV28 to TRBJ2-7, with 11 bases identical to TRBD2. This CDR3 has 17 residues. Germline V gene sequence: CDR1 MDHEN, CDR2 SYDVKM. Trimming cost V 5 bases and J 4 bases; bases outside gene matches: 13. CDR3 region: CASSINPGLAVLYEQYF. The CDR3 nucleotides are TGTGCCAGCAGTATCAACCCGGGACTAGCGGTTCTGTACGAGCAGTACTTC.

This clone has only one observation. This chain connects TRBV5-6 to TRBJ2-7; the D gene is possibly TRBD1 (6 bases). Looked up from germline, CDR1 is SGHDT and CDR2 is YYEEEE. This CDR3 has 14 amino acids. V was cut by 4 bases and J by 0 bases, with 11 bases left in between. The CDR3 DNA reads TGTGCCAGCAGCCCACAGGGAAGCTCCTACGAGCAGTACTTC. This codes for CASSPQGSSYEQYF.

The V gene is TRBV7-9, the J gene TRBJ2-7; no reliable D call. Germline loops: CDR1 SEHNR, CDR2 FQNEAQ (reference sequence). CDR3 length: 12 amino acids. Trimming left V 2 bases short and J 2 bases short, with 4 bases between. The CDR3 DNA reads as TGTGCCAGCAGCTTATTGGCCTACGAGCAGTACTTC. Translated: CASSLLAYEQYF.

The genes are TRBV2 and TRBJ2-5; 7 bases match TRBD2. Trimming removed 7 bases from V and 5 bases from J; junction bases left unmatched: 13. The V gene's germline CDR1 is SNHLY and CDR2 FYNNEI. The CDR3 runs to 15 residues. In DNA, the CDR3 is TGTGCCAGCAAGAGAGCGGGGCAGGGTACGGAGACCCAGTACTTC. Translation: CASKRAGQGTETQYF.

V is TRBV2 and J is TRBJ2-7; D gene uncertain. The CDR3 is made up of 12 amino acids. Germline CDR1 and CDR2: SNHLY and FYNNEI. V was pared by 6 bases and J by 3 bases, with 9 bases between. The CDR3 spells CASSRLYYEQYF. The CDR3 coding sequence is TGTGCCAGCAGCAGACTCTACTACGAGCAGTACTTC.

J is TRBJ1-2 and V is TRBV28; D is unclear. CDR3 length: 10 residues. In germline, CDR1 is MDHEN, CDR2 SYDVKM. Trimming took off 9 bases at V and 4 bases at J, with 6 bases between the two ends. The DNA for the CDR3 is TGTGCCAGTCGTTCCTATGGCTACACCTTC. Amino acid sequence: CASRSYGYTF.

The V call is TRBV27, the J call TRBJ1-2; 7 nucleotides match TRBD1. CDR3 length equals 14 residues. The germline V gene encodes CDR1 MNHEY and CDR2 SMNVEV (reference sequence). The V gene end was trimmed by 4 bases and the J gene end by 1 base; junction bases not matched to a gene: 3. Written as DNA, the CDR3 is TGTGCCAGCAGTTCTGACAGGGTTAACTATGGCTACACCTTC. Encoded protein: CASSSDRVNYGYTF.

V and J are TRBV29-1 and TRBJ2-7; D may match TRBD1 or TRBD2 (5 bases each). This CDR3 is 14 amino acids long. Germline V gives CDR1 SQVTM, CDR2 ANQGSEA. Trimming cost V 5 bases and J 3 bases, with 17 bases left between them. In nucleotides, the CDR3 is TGCAGCGTTTCTCCCCCTGGGGACGTCTACGAGCAGTACTTC. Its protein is CSVSPPGDVYEQYF.

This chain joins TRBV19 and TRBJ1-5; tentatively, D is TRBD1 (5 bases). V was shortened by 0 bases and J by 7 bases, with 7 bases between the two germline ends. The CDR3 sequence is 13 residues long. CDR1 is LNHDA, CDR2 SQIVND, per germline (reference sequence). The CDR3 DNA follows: TGTGCCAGTAGTATAGAAGGGGTGCAGCCCCAGCATTTT. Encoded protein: CASSIEGVQPQHF.

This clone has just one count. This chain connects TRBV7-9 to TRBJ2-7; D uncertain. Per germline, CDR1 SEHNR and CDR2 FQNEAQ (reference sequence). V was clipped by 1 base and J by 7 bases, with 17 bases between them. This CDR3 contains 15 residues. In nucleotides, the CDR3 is TGTGCCAGCAGCTTAGGGGAAGGCGGTCTTCCGGAGCAGTACTTC. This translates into CASSLGEGGLPEQYF.

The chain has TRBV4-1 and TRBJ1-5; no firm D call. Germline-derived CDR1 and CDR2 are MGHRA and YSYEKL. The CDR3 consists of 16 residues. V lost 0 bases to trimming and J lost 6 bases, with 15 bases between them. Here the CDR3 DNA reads TGCGCCAGCAGCCAAGAGTTGGCCTCCCGTCGTCAGCCCCAGCATTTT. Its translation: CASSQELASRRQPQHF.